Below are 11 T cell receptor beta chains sequenced from a single sample in a study of cytotoxic CD8 clonotypes in ibrutinib-treated CLL. The method was immunoSEQ multiplex PCR; TCRdb's version includes in-frame clones alone and lacks a portion of them. Of about 63,000 clones detected, roughly 59% appear once; the ten largest clones hold about 15%. Sample: PBMCs, taken after 12 months of ibrutinib treatment. The receptors come from a human donor with chronic lymphocytic leukemia.

The V and J genes are TRBV6-5 and TRBJ1-2, with D maybe TRBD1 (5 bases). V gave up 1 base and J gave up 0 bases, with 12 bases separating them. Germline V gene lookup returns CDR1 MNHEY and CDR2 SVGAGI. The CDR3 runs to 16 residues. Here the CDR3 reads CASSYYGVGPNYGYTF. CDR3 DNA: TGTGCCAGCAGTTACTACGGGGTGGGGCCTAACTATGGCTACACCTTC.

The rearrangement links TRBV27 to TRBJ2-1, with D possibly TRBD1 on 6 matching bases. Germline-derived CDR1 and CDR2 are MNHEY and SMNVEV (reference sequence). V was cut by 11 bases and J by 8 bases, with 13 bases left in between. The CDR3 totals 11 residues. The CDR3 DNA follows: TGTGCCTCCCTAGGGGGTCATGAGCAGTTCTTC. Translated: CASLGGHEQFF.

This CDR3 reads CASSQPGAGRETQYF. The CDR3 nucleotides are TGCGCCAGCAGCCAGCCGGGAGCCGGACGGGAGACCCAGTACTTC. This chain uses TRBV4-1 with TRBJ2-5; possibly TRBD2 for D (6 bases). The V gene lost 3 bases and the J gene lost 5 bases, with 16 bases spanning the gap. The CDR3 has 15 residues. From germline, CDR1 is MGHRA and CDR2 YSYEKL.

The chain couples TRBV11-2 to TRBJ1-1, with D uncertain. This CDR3 is 14 amino acids long. Trimming pared 4 bases from V and 1 base from J, leaving 10 bases between. Germline CDR1 reads SGHAT; CDR2 reads FQNNGV. This CDR3 reads CASSSVFKNTEAFF. The CDR3 DNA reads as TGTGCCAGCAGCTCCGTCTTTAAGAACACTGAAGCTTTCTTT.

The genes are TRBV5-5 and TRBJ2-5; 7 positions match TRBD2. The germline V gene has CDR1 SGHKS and CDR2 YYEKEE (reference sequence). The CDR3 loop spans 14 amino acids. The V segment lost 7 bases and the J segment 5 bases; nucleotides outside the gene matches: 11. CDR3: CASLSAGSWETQYF. In DNA form, the CDR3 reads TGTGCCAGCTTATCAGCGGGGTCATGGGAGACCCAGTACTTC.

The rearrangement joins TRBV4-1 to TRBJ1-2, with D uncertain. The CDR3 contains 14 residues. Germline CDR1 and CDR2: MGHRA and YSYEKL. V lost 1 base and J 4 bases, leaving 10 bases between the germline ends. Written as DNA, the CDR3 is TGCGCCAGCAGCCAAGTGGTCCCTAGCTATGGCTACACCTTC. Amino acids: CASSQVVPSYGYTF.

The chain recombines TRBV5-8 with TRBJ1-5; 8 bases fit TRBD1. The ends lost 4 bases at V and 7 bases at J; junction bases unmatched: 13. Germline assignment: CDR1 SGHTS and CDR2 YDEGEE. CDR3 length: 16 amino acids. CDR3 protein: CASSPWDQGAGQPQHF. CDR3 DNA sequence: TGTGCCAGCAGCCCGTGGGATCAGGGGGCAGGACAGCCCCAGCATTTT.

J is TRBJ1-3 and V is TRBV6-1; D gene ambiguous. V lost 4 bases to trimming and J lost 0 bases, with 10 bases between them. In germline, CDR1 is MNHNS, CDR2 SASEGT. CDR3 length: 15 residues. CDR3 coding DNA: TGTGCCAGCAGTGGGTCTGGCCGCTCTGGAAACACCATATATTTT. It yields the protein CASSGSGRSGNTIYF.

The chain employs TRBV7-8 and TRBJ1-1; D gene ambiguous. There are 16 residues in the CDR3. The V gene's germline CDR1 is SGHVS and CDR2 FQNEAQ. V lost 4 bases, J lost 1 base, and 16 bases lay in between. The CDR3 protein is CASSSSIGQTNTEAFF. In nucleotides, the CDR3 is TGTGCCAGCAGCTCCTCTATCGGGCAGACGAACACTGAAGCTTTCTTT. Full variable domain (rest looked up from reference TRBV7-8 and TRBJ1-1): GAGVSQSPRYKVAKRGQDVALRCDPISGHVSLFWYQQALGQGPEFLTYFQNEAQLDKSGLPSDRFFAERPEGSVSTLKIQRTQQEDSAVYLCASSSSIGQTNTEAFFGQGTRLTVV.

This chain connects TRBV11-3 to TRBJ2-2; D gene ambiguous. Germline CDR1 and CDR2: SGHNT and YENEEA. This CDR3 has 16 residues. Trimming left V 5 bases short and J 1 base short, with 14 bases between. Written as DNA, the CDR3 is TGTGCCAGCAGCCAATCCGGATTGCGGAACACCGGGGAGCTGTTTTTT. Translating gives CASSQSGLRNTGELFF.

CDR3 in amino acids: CASSPPPGGLYNEQFF. CDR3 bases: TGTGCCAGCAGCCCCCCCCCGGGAGGGCTCTACAATGAGCAGTTCTTC. The chain has TRBV27 and TRBJ2-1, with 8 nucleotides matching TRBD2. The CDR3 extends over 16 amino acids. The V and J ends lost 6 bases and 3 bases, in that order; junction bases with no gene match: 10. Germline V gene sequence: CDR1 MNHEY, CDR2 SMNVEV (reference sequence).